This is a list of T cell receptor beta chains from one sample in a study of identifying expanded T cells in peripheral blood. Generated by immunoSEQ multiplex PCR, the TCRdb table keeps only in-frame clones and is missing some. Seen here are 65,000 to 95,000 clones, approximately 90% observed once, and the top ten hold approximately 7%. The specimen was blood. All receptors come from a person between 18 and 70 years old in good health. Both conserved end residues are part of each CDR3. Fields, in order: D gene, clone size, V gene, J gene, CDR3 protein, CDR3 DNA. The D gene is left open where the match is weak. Clone size is stated in some rows and not others, as once, few, many or a class when expanded.

>TRBD1|NA|TRBV7-2|TRBJ1-2
CASSEGQGHNYGYTF
TGTGCCAGCAGCGAGGGACAGGGGCATAACTATGGCTACACCTTC
>NA|NA|TRBV5-4|TRBJ2-2
CASSLLSRWNTGELFF
TGTGCCAGCAGCTTGCTAAGCCGATGGAACACCGGGGAGCTGTTTTTT
>NA|NA|TRBV5-4|TRBJ1-2
CASSLGGVTNYGYTF
TGTGCCAGCAGCTTGGGCGGCGTCACTAACTATGGCTACACCTTC
>NA|NA|TRBV2|TRBJ2-1
CASNSRAVSSNEQFF
TGTGCCAGCAACTCAAGAGCGGTCAGCAGCAATGAGCAGTTCTTC
>NA|NA|TRBV25-1|TRBJ2-1
CASSEGWENEQFF
TGTGCCAGCAGTGAGGGGTGGGAAAATGAGCAGTTCTTC
>NA|few|TRBV2|TRBJ1-2
CASSGGLWGYTF
TGTGCCAGCAGTGGGGGGCTTTGGGGCTACACCTTC
>TRBD1|NA|TRBV5-1|TRBJ1-3
CASSLGGTGDYSGNTIYF
TGCGCCAGCAGCTTGGGAGGTACAGGGGACTACTCTGGAAACACCATATATTTT
>TRBD1|once|TRBV5-1|TRBJ1-5
CASSPRQGDQPQHF
TGCGCCAGCAGCCCGAGACAGGGTGATCAGCCCCAGCATTTT
>NA|NA|TRBV7-8|TRBJ2-2
CASSPPWPGELFF
TGTGCCAGCAGCCCCCCCTGGCCCGGGGAGCTGTTTTTT
>NA|NA|TRBV27|TRBJ1-1
CASKRQLMNTEAFF
TGTGCCAGCAAGCGACAGCTCATGAACACTGAAGCTTTCTTT
>NA|NA|TRBV15|TRBJ1-4
CATSRGGGSYNEKLFF
TGTGCCACCAGCAGAGGCGGGGGGAGTTATAATGAAAAACTGTTTTTT
>TRBD1|NA|TRBV2|TRBJ1-5
CASSGGGLNSNQPQHF
TGTGCCAGCAGTGGAGGGGGCCTTAATAGCAATCAGCCCCAGCATTTT
>NA|once|TRBV30|TRBJ1-4
CAWSVAAATNEKLFF
TGTGCCTGGAGTGTGGCAGCCGCAACTAATGAAAAACTGTTTTTT
>NA|few|TRBV4-1|TRBJ1-1
CASSQRGTFSTEAFF
TGCGCCAGCAGCCAAAGGGGGACATTTTCCACTGAAGCTTTCTTT
>NA|few|TRBV29-1|TRBJ1-5
CSVLTRDQPQHF
TGCAGCGTCCTGACCCGAGATCAGCCCCAGCATTTT
>NA|NA|TRBV30|TRBJ1-2
CAWTPNRIYGYTF
TGTGCCTGGACCCCTAACCGGATCTATGGCTACACCTTC
>TRBD1|NA|TRBV6-1|TRBJ1-5
CASSDRGARRRDQPQHF
TGTGCCAGCAGTGACAGGGGGGCGAGGAGGAGAGATCAGCCCCAGCATTTT
>TRBD1|NA|TRBV6-5|TRBJ2-3
CASSYPIQGAADTQYF
TGTGCCAGCAGTTACCCTATACAGGGGGCCGCAGATACGCAGTATTTT
>TRBD1|NA|TRBV30|TRBJ1-2
CAWTMTGRAFGYTF
TGTGCCTGGACTATGACAGGGCGAGCGTTCGGCTACACCTTC
>NA|NA|TRBV7-9|TRBJ1-2
CASSFSWLGYGYTF
TGTGCCAGCAGCTTTTCTTGGTTGGGCTATGGCTACACCTTC
>NA|NA|TRBV6-1|TRBJ2-7
CASGSRSSSYEQYF
TGTGCCAGCGGTTCGCGGTCTAGCTCCTACGAGCAGTACTTC
>TRBD2|NA|TRBV20-1|TRBJ2-1
CSARDYKQFF
TGCAGTGCGCGGGACTATAAGCAGTTCTTC
>NA|NA|TRBV18|TRBJ1-5
CASSPDRHQPQHF
TGTGCCAGCTCACCAGACAGGCATCAGCCCCAGCATTTT
>TRBD2|NA|TRBV5-1|TRBJ2-5
CASSLGGLGEQETQYF
TGCGCCAGCAGCTTGGGGGGACTAGGAGAACAAGAGACCCAGTACTTC
>NA|NA|TRBV6-5|TRBJ1-2
CASSALGHVSF
TGTGCCAGCAGTGCCCTGGGGCACGTCTCCTTC
>NA|once|TRBV2|TRBJ1-2
CASTLQGIFYGYTF
TGTGCCAGCACCCTGCAGGGGATTTTCTATGGCTACACCTTC
>TRBD1|NA|TRBV9|TRBJ2-4
CASSEPSGTGIGLAKNIQYF
TGTGCCAGCAGCGAGCCCTCCGGGACAGGGATCGGTCTGGCCAAAAACATTCAGTACTTC
>TRBD2|NA|TRBV13|TRBJ2-3
CASSTDRTSGRGDTQYF
TGTGCCAGCAGTACCGATCGGACTAGCGGGAGGGGAGATACGCAGTATTTT